This T cell receptor (beta chain) was sequenced for a study of graft-versus-host responses after intestinal transplantation. The repertoire was sequenced with immunoSEQ multiplex PCR; TCRdb's copy has only in-frame clones and lacks some. The table includes about 88,000 clones, approximately 94% detected once. Trimming cost V 0 bases and J 1 base; bases outside gene matches: 2. CDR1 is MNHNS, CDR2 SASEGT, per germline. The CDR3 runs to 16 residues. Of note for this clone: Its specificity is not known.

The origin of this receptor is a human donor who was the organ donor for an intestinal transplant. This specimen consisted of unstimulated CD4+ T cells sorted from spleen or lymph node cells, obtained before transplant. The J gene is TRBJ2-5, the V gene TRBV6-1, with 10 bases matching TRBD1. The DNA of the CDR3 is TGTGCCAGCAGTGAAGCGCGGGACAGGGGCCAAGAGACCCAGTACTTC. Translating gives CASSEARDRGQETQYF.